This TCR beta chain was retrieved from a study of T cells after yellow fever vaccination (dated by TCRdb to between 2018 and 2020). Describing the broader study: The SMART-Seq v4 Ultra Low Input RNA kit was used to prepare libraries from fractions with low cell numbers. To follow T-cell clones before and after both primary and booster YFV17D yellow fever vaccination, bulk TCR alpha and beta repertoires underwent longitudinal sequencing. The cohort comprised two healthy male donors, one aged 18 to 30 and one aged 30 to 40 years. Blood samples were taken at several timepoints before and after primary and secondary immunization, and bulk PBMC replicates and cell subsets were isolated.

The treatment or condition label, as the study defines it: live attenuated yellow fever vaccine strain. At each blood-draw timepoint, two biological replicates of bulk PBMCs were obtained. A standard Ficoll-Paque protocol was used to isolate PBMCs from peripheral blood. TriZol was used to extract RNA from bulk PBMCs, from CD4 and CD8 fractions, and from dextramer-positive and dextramer-negative fractions. This clonotype was seen more than once but under ten times. What this receptor recognizes is not known. The sample holds no much larger clone one base away, and base qualities are not on file. TCR cDNA was synthesized by 5'RACE template switching, through which a universal primer site and unique molecular identifiers were introduced. cDNA synthesis was primed from both the TCR alpha and TCR beta constant segments. Two PCR steps were used to amplify libraries, with sample barcodes and sequencing adapters being added in the second step. Sequencing of the libraries was done on either Illumina HiSeq 2500 (2x100 bp) or NovaSeq (2x150 bp). For the original study's pipeline: Demultiplexing of reads and collapsing into UMI consensus sequences were performed with MIGEC, and V(D)J alignment was carried out with MiXCR. Clonotypes responding to the vaccine were identified with edgeR on replicate PBMC samples, with the criteria of FDR below 0.01 and a log2 fold change above 5 up to day 15. Each bulk clonotype was labeled CD4 or CD8 based on which sequenced repertoire, CD4 or CD8, contained the clonotype at higher abundance. TCRdb reworked the public reads: Q25 trimming with fastp, MiXCR clone assembly, productive beta chains retained. All rows with the same CDR3 protein become a single entry with the most common DNA and genes. These V and J calls are TCRdb output, not the study's own analysis. The sample includes just under 600,000 distinct CDR3 sequences, with about 13% observed a single time. Clones ranked in the top ten supply more than 13% of the sample.

Broad study findings and their caveats: Only a couple of donors were included in the study, so the extent to which the findings can be generalized is limited. A small share of clonotypes occurred in both CD4 and CD8 compartments, likely arising from convergent recombination. After the booster, most of the clones that had expanded following primary vaccination were detected again (roughly 97% of CD4 and around 87% of CD8), which suggests that memory was broadly maintained. FACS-sorted repertoires could contain abundant contaminating clonotypes from the bulk population, so computational filtering was required. Compared with the primary T-cell response, the secondary T-cell response was weaker but faster, peaking on day 5 rather than day 15.

The germline V gene encodes CDR1 SGHTA and CDR2 FQGNSA. V drops 8 bases and J drops 0 bases, leaving 14 bases in between. The CDR3, cysteine through phenylalanine, is 14 amino acids long. The retained sequence is limited to the CDR3, 42 bases, with the frame set at the first base. The receptor was isolated from a man aged 30 to 39 who received the YFV17D yellow fever vaccine. In this chain, TRBV7-2 is recombined with TRBJ2-7, with the identity of the D gene unclear. The sequencing here drew on PBMCs, taken on the day of the yellow fever booster vaccination. This receptor has the CDR3 CASADTTYSYEQYF. The DNA reads as follows: TGTGCCAGCGCGGATACGACATACTCCTACGAGCAGTACTTC. Reference TRBV7-2 and TRBJ2-7 proteins supply the regions before and after the CDR3; the full variable domain is: GAGVSQSPSNKVTEKGKDVELRCDPISGHTALYWYRQSLGQGLEFLIYFQGNSAPDKSGLPSDRFSAERTGGSVSTLTIQRTQQEDSAVYLCASADTTYSYEQYFGPGTRLTVT.